What follows are 23 T cell receptor beta chains derived from one specimen sequenced in a study of OX40 agonist ivuxolimab in advanced cancers. TCRdb's copy holds only in-frame clones and misses some; the assay was immunoSEQ multiplex PCR. The data hold 11,000 or so clones, with about 85% observed a single time. The sample was CD4+ or CD8+ T cells sorted from blood, taken in a trial of the OX40 agonist ivuxolimab. The receptors here all came from an adult with an advanced solid tumor such as melanoma, head and neck, liver or kidney cancer.

The CDR3 nucleotides are TGTGCCAGCAGCTCAGCGGGGGCCCCCCTTGATACGCAGTATTTT. This sequence encodes CASSSAGAPLDTQYF. This rearrangement joins TRBV11-2 to TRBJ2-3, with 8 bases that match TRBD2. This CDR3 comprises 15 residues. Germline V gives CDR1 SGHAT, CDR2 FQNNGV. With V trimmed by 4 bases and J by 6 bases, 9 bases remained unmatched.

This clone was observed a single time. The chain carries TRBV25-1 and TRBJ1-1; 9 positions agree with TRBD1. Germline values: CDR1 MGHDK, CDR2 SYGVNS. The CDR3 contains 16 residues. With 4 bases clipped from V and 4 bases from J, the junction kept 10 bases outside the gene matches. CDR3 loop: CASSGLQGAPPTEAFF. In DNA, the CDR3 is TGTGCCAGCAGTGGATTACAGGGGGCCCCCCCCACTGAAGCTTTCTTT.

This chain uses TRBV19 with TRBJ2-7, with TRBD2 identical over 7 bases. The CDR3 contains 14 residues. Germline trimming cut 5 bases from V and 0 bases from J; bases unmatched to any gene: 4. Germline V lookup: CDR1 LNHDA, CDR2 SQIVND (reference sequence). The CDR3 sequence is CASSGSSGSYEQYF. DNA for the CDR3: TGTGCCAGTAGTGGGTCTAGCGGCTCCTACGAGCAGTACTTC.

V gene TRBV5-6 combines with J gene TRBJ1-2; D is ambiguous. Per the germline V gene, CDR1 is SGHDT and CDR2 is YYEEEE. Trimming took 0 bases from V and 5 from J, leaving 11 bases between them. This CDR3 contains 14 residues. The CDR3 DNA is TGTGCCAGCAGCTTGGAGGTGGGAGGGTATGGCTACACCTTC. Amino acid sequence: CASSLEVGGYGYTF.

This chain joins TRBV6-1 and TRBJ2-2; D unclear. Germline V gives CDR1 MNHNS, CDR2 SASEGT. The V and J ends lost 5 bases and 5 bases respectively, with 9 bases between them. CDR3 size: 13 residues. The CDR3 region is CASSPLGTGELFF. The CDR3 DNA follows: TGTGCCAGCAGTCCCCTCGGTACCGGGGAGCTGTTTTTT.

DNA for the CDR3: TGCGCCAGCAGCCAGGGGGACAGGGGAAACTATGGCTACACCTTC. The encoded protein is CASSQGDRGNYGYTF. The chain combines TRBV4-3 with TRBJ1-2; 10 bases are shared with TRBD1. After removal of 3 bases from V and 2 bases from J, the junction contained 3 bases not matched to a gene. The CDR3 has 15 residues. From germline, CDR1 is LGHNA and CDR2 YSLEER.

The chain has TRBV7-5 and TRBJ1-6; the table's TRBD1 call for D was not verified on the DNA. TRBV7-5 is noted as a pseudogene. The CDR3 consists of 20 residues. Here the CDR3 DNA reads TGTGTCAGAAGCTCTCAGGGTGAAGTTCCTGCCGCCTCCTATAATTCACCCCTCCACTTT. Its translation: CVRSSQGEVPAASYNSPLHF.

The V gene is TRBV19, the J gene TRBJ1-2, with D hard to call. This CDR3 spans 16 amino acids. The V end was cut by 0 bases, the J end by 0 bases, with 11 bases between. CDR1 is LNHDA, CDR2 SQIVND, per germline (reference sequence). The CDR3 DNA reads TGTGCCAGTAGTATAGATCTGGAGCAGACTAACTATGGCTACACCTTC. Its translation is CASSIDLEQTNYGYTF.

This clone showed up just once. The CDR3 nucleotides read TGTGCCAGCGGGACACCGGGGGGCGCCCTAAACTATGGCTACACCTTC. It is translated as CASGTPGGALNYGYTF. This rearrangement joins TRBV27 to TRBJ1-2, with D possibly TRBD1 on 6 matching bases. Trimming took 8 bases from V and 2 from J, leaving 21 bases between them. Germline CDR1 MNHEY, CDR2 SMNVEV (reference sequence). There are 16 residues in the CDR3.

With regard to this clone: One junction end does not reproduce the germline sequence, and a read error may be involved. This chain connects TRBV19 to TRBJ1-3, with 8 bases fitting TRBD1. This CDR3 spans 14 amino acids. Germline-derived CDR1 and CDR2 are LNHDA and SQIVND (reference sequence). The CDR3 DNA is TGTGCCAGTAGTATAGGAGGCATGGGGACAGGTCCGATCTTT. This encodes CASSIGGMGTGPIF.

The chain uses TRBV5-5 and TRBJ1-2; perhaps TRBD1 as D (6 bases). The CDR3 is made up of 15 amino acids. The V end lost 0 bases, the J end lost 0 bases, and 9 bases lay between the germline ends. Germline V gene data show CDR1 as SGHKS and CDR2 as YYEKEE (reference sequence). This CDR3 reads CASSLVTGTNYGYTF. Written as DNA, the CDR3 is TGTGCCAGCAGCTTGGTAACAGGGACTAACTATGGCTACACCTTC.

J is TRBJ2-3 and V is TRBV15; D might be TRBD2 (6 bases). The CDR3 covers 15 residues. Germline lookup yields CDR1 LNHNV and CDR2 YYDKDF (reference sequence). Trimming stripped 3 bases from V and 5 bases from J, with 15 bases between. CDR3 region: CATSSLILAGDTQYF. The CDR3, as DNA: TGTGCCACCAGCAGTCTAATACTAGCTGGAGATACGCAGTATTTT.

This chain uses TRBV11-3 with TRBJ2-1; 10 bases fit TRBD1. The V gene's germline CDR1 is SGHNT and CDR2 YENEEA. The CDR3 runs 19 residues. Trimming removed 1 base from V and 1 base from J; junction bases left unmatched: 10. Written as DNA, the CDR3 is TGTGCCAGCAGCTTAGCGAAAGACAGGGGGCTGTTGTCCTACAATGAGCAGTTCTTC. It specifies CASSLAKDRGLLSYNEQFF.

This chain uses TRBV10-2 with TRBJ2-7; tentatively, D is TRBD2 (5 bases). Germline-derived CDR1 and CDR2 are WSHSY and SAAADI. The CDR3 is 13 amino acids. V lost 8 bases and J 1 base, leaving 12 bases between the germline ends. CDR3 protein: CASRPGGSYEQYF. In nucleotides, the CDR3 is TGCGCCAGCCGCCCCGGAGGTTCCTACGAGCAGTACTTC.

The chain couples TRBV11-2 to TRBJ1-6; no clear D. This CDR3 is 13 amino acids long. The V end lost 5 bases, the J end lost 13 bases, and 15 bases lay between the germline ends. Germline V gene lookup returns CDR1 SGHAT and CDR2 FQNNGV. CDR3 DNA: TGTGCCAGCAGCATAAATCGGTGGGCGCCCCTCCACTTT. Translation: CASSINRWAPLHF.

The chain carries TRBV4-2 and TRBJ1-1; D is uncertain. The CDR3 sequence is 14 residues long. Germline CDR1 reads LGHNA; CDR2 reads YNFKEQ. V was cut by 1 base and J by 4 bases, with 10 bases left in between. This chain's CDR3 is CASSQGTESTEAFF. CDR3 sequence (DNA): TGTGCCAGCAGCCAAGGGACGGAGAGCACTGAAGCTTTCTTT.

V gene TRBV29-1 combines with J gene TRBJ1-3; no firm D call. Germline CDR1 SQVTM, CDR2 ANQGSEA. The CDR3 spans 12 residues. V was clipped by 4 bases and J by 3 bases, with 7 bases between them. CDR3: CSVGTIGNTIYF. For the CDR3, the DNA is TGCAGCGTTGGGACGATTGGAAACACCATATATTTT.

The chain is built from TRBV11-2 and TRBJ1-2; D gene uncertain. Germline V gene sequence: CDR1 SGHAT, CDR2 FQNNGV. V lost 1 base and J lost 3, with 9 bases in between. The CDR3 is made up of 14 amino acids. The CDR3: CASSLVGDYYGYTF. CDR3 nucleotide sequence: TGTGCCAGCAGCTTAGTTGGGGATTACTATGGCTACACCTTC.

The chain employs TRBV19 and TRBJ1-2; D gene unclear. Trimming pared 0 bases from V and 3 bases from J, leaving 11 bases between. The CDR3 sequence is 15 residues long. Germline-derived CDR1 and CDR2 are LNHDA and SQIVND (reference sequence). Here the CDR3 DNA reads TGTGCCAGTAGTATAGATCGGGAAGGCTACTATGGCTACACCTTC. This encodes CASSIDREGYYGYTF.

V usage is TRBV10-2 and J usage is TRBJ2-3; 11 nucleotides align to TRBD2. The CDR3 spans 16 residues. V gave up 10 bases and J gave up 5 bases; unmatched junction bases: 14. CDR1 is WSHSY and CDR2 is SAAADI in the germline V gene. The CDR3 region has the DNA TGCGCCACCAAACCAAAACTAGCGGGGGCAGGAGATACGCAGTATTTT. Translation gives CATKPKLAGAGDTQYF.

The gene calls are TRBV4-2 and TRBJ1-3; D unclear. From germline, CDR1 is LGHNA and CDR2 YNFKEQ. The CDR3 covers 16 residues. V was cut by 1 base and J by 0 bases, with 10 bases left in between. CDR3 nucleotides: TGTGCCAGCAGCCAAGCGTGGCAGGACTCTGGAAACACCATATATTTT. This codes for CASSQAWQDSGNTIYF.

The genes are TRBV9 and TRBJ1-4; 8 nucleotides align to TRBD1. With 0 bases clipped from V and 6 bases from J, the junction kept 4 bases outside the gene matches. The CDR3 consists of 15 residues. Germline V lookup: CDR1 SGDLS, CDR2 YYNGEE. The chain's CDR3 is CASSVGTGGHEKLFF. CDR3 DNA: TGTGCCAGCAGCGTAGGAACAGGGGGTCATGAAAAACTGTTTTTT.

The chain couples TRBV19 to TRBJ1-5; no clear D. V gave up 7 bases and J gave up 2 bases, with 9 bases separating them. The CDR3 loop spans 13 amino acids. CDR1 and CDR2 from the germline V gene are LNHDA and SQIVND (reference sequence). In DNA form, the CDR3 reads TGTGCCAGTACCCGGAAGGGCAATCAGCCCCAGCATTTT. This sequence encodes CASTRKGNQPQHF.